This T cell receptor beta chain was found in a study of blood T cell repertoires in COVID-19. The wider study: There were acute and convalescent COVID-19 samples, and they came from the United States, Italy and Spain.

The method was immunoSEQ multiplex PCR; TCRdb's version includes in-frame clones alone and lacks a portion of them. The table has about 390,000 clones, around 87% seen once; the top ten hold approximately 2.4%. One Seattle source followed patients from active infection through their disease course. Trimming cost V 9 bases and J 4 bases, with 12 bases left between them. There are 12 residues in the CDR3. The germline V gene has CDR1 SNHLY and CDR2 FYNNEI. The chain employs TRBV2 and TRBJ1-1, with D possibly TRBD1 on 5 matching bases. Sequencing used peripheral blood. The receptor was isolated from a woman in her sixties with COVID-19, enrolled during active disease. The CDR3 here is CAREGRGTEAFF. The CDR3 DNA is TGTGCCAGGGAGGGACGGGGCACTGAAGCTTTCTTT.